The 23 T cell receptor beta chains in this list originate from one sample, sequenced in a study of T cells after yellow fever vaccination. TCRdb re-called the 5' RACE reads through MiXCR, storing one row per CDR3 protein. The data contain about 550,000 distinct CDR3 sequences, about 19% of them seen just once; the ten biggest clones take up roughly 13%. The input for sequencing was PBMCs, taken 15 days after the yellow fever booster vaccination. These receptors all stem from a man aged 25-45 years who received the YFV17D yellow fever vaccine.

CDR3 in DNA: TGTGCCATCAAAAGGACAGCCACAGATACGCAGTATTTT. The encoded protein is CAIKRTATDTQYF. This chain joins TRBV12-3 or TRBV12-4 and TRBJ2-3; D perhaps matches TRBD1 (6 bases). V lost 10 bases to trimming and J lost 2 bases, with 13 bases between them. The CDR3 is 13 amino acids.

The rearrangement joins TRBV6-2 or TRBV6-3 to TRBJ2-1; TRBD2 agrees at 8 bases. CDR1 and CDR2 from the germline V gene are MNHEY and SVGEGT. The V gene end was trimmed by 3 bases and the J gene end by 4 bases; junction bases not matched to a gene: 8. The CDR3 has 16 residues. The CDR3 loop is CASSYNQLAAYNEQFF. Here the CDR3 DNA reads TGTGCCAGCAGTTATAATCAACTAGCGGCTTACAATGAGCAGTTCTTC.

The chain uses TRBV27 and TRBJ2-5; weak D call: TRBD2 (5 bases). V was pared by 3 bases and J by 2 bases, with 10 bases between. This CDR3 spans 14 amino acids. The germline V gene encodes CDR1 MNHEY and CDR2 SMNVEV (reference sequence). CDR3 protein: CASSFSVSQETQYF. The CDR3 nucleotides read TGTGCCAGCAGTTTTAGCGTTTCTCAAGAGACCCAGTACTTC.

This clonotype appeared a few times. This chain links TRBV3-1 with TRBJ2-1; 12 bases are a match to TRBD2. The CDR3 has 19 residues. V shed 7 bases and J 0 bases; nucleotides not matched to a gene: 13. Per the germline V gene, CDR1 is LGHDT and CDR2 is YNNKEL (reference sequence). CDR3 protein: CASTWTSGKIGGSYNEQFF. DNA for the CDR3: TGTGCCAGCACCTGGACTAGCGGGAAAATTGGGGGCTCCTACAATGAGCAGTTCTTC.

This clonotype has only a few counts. The rearrangement joins TRBV20-1 to TRBJ2-2; 7 nucleotides agree with TRBD2. V shed 0 bases, J shed 7 bases, and the junction held 8 bases outside the gene matches. The CDR3 runs to 15 residues. The V gene's germline CDR1 is DFQATT and CDR2 SNEGSKA (reference sequence). CDR3 loop: CSAREGAGIRGELFF. Written as DNA, the CDR3 is TGCAGTGCTAGAGAAGGAGCGGGAATACGCGGGGAGCTGTTTTTT.

This clonotype was seen only a few times. The chain combines TRBV5-5 with TRBJ2-1, with 8 bases lining up with TRBD2. The germline CDR1 and CDR2 sequences are SGHKS and YYEKEE (reference sequence). There are 16 residues in the CDR3. Trimming at V came to 0 bases and at J to 9 bases, leaving 11 bases not matched to a gene. CDR3 bases: TGTGCCAGCAGCTTGGCCGGGACTAGTGGGTTTCCTGAGCAGTTCTTC. Encoded protein: CASSLAGTSGFPEQFF.

This clonotype was seen a few times. This rearrangement joins TRBV12-3 or TRBV12-4 to TRBJ2-7; perhaps TRBD1 as D (6 bases). Trimming removed 8 bases at V and 3 bases at J, with 11 bases between. The CDR3 has 12 amino acids. The CDR3 bases are TGTGCCAGCCGACGGGACATCTACGAGCAGTACTTC. It yields the protein CASRRDIYEQYF.

The CDR3 spells CSARDFRGNLNTGELFF. Here the CDR3 DNA reads TGCAGTGCTAGAGATTTCCGGGGTAACCTAAACACCGGGGAGCTGTTTTTT. The chain couples TRBV20-1 to TRBJ2-2, with D tentatively TRBD2 (5 bases). The V end lost 0 bases, the J end lost 2 bases, and 16 bases lay between the germline ends. CDR3 size: 17 residues. CDR1 and CDR2 (germline): DFQATT, SNEGSKA (reference sequence).

The V gene is TRBV20-1, the J gene TRBJ2-7; a possible D gene is TRBD1 (6 bases). CDR3 length: 11 amino acids. The germline gives CDR1 DFQATT, CDR2 SNEGSKA (reference sequence). With 3 bases removed from V and 7 bases from J, the gap between germline ends came to 10 bases. The CDR3: CSARDSLEQYF. CDR3 nucleotide sequence: TGCAGTGCTAGGGACAGCCTGGAGCAGTACTTC.

This clonotype was picked up a small number of times. V is TRBV6-1 and J is TRBJ2-3; D is perhaps TRBD2 (6 bases). CDR1 and CDR2 from the germline V gene are MNHNS and SASEGT. The CDR3 consists of 16 residues. Deletions cut 6 bases from V and 4 bases from J, with 20 bases between. The CDR3 reads CASRNPDYRTADTQYF. In DNA form, the CDR3 reads TGTGCCAGCAGGAATCCGGACTACCGAACGGCAGATACGCAGTATTTT.

This clonotype was picked up many times. This rearrangement joins TRBV2 to TRBJ2-1, with 8 bases identical to TRBD2. V was pared by 10 bases and J by 8 bases, with 16 bases of the junction left unmatched. The CDR3 extends over 15 amino acids. Germline lookup yields CDR1 SNHLY and CDR2 FYNNEI. Written as DNA, the CDR3 is TGTGCCACTAGTAGCGGGACGTGGGTTGGGCATGAGCAGTTCTTC. Translating it yields CATSSGTWVGHEQFF.

This chain uses TRBV5-5 with TRBJ2-3; 8 positions agree with TRBD2. Germline V gene sequence: CDR1 SGHKS, CDR2 YYEKEE (reference sequence). The length of the CDR3 is 16 residues. J lost 2 bases, V lost 4 bases, and 9 bases had no gene match. This CDR3 reads CASSPPGLGVTDTQYF. For the CDR3, the DNA is TGTGCCAGCAGCCCGCCGGGACTAGGGGTCACAGATACGCAGTATTTT.

The chain couples TRBV7-9 to TRBJ2-1; 8 nucleotides match TRBD2. V shed 5 bases, J shed 5 bases, and the junction held 8 bases outside the gene matches. The CDR3 extends over 15 amino acids. Germline V gene lookup returns CDR1 SEHNR and CDR2 FQNEAQ (reference sequence). Written as DNA, the CDR3 is TGTGCCAGCAGCACCCGACTAGCGAGAAACAATGAGCAGTTCTTC. Its translation is CASSTRLARNNEQFF.

This clonotype was observed a handful of times. The rearrangement links TRBV4-2 to TRBJ2-1; 7 bases agree with TRBD2. Losses at the gene ends were 0 bases for V and 9 bases for J; bases not matched to a gene: 5. This CDR3 has 14 amino acids. Germline loops: CDR1 LGHNA, CDR2 YNFKEQ. The CDR3 DNA sequence: TGTGCCAGCAGCCAAGATTCCCAGCGGGGTGAGCAGTTCTTC. Its protein product is CASSQDSQRGEQFF.

V and J are TRBV9 and TRBJ2-1; either TRBD1 or TRBD2 may fit D (5 bases each). Germline CDR1 reads SGDLS; CDR2 reads YYNGEE. Trimming shortened V by 1 base and J by 2 bases, and 22 bases separated the two germline ends. The CDR3 has 19 amino acids. This CDR3 reads CASSVTEGAALGAYNEQFF. For the CDR3, the DNA is TGTGCCAGCAGCGTAACAGAGGGAGCGGCCCTGGGGGCCTACAATGAGCAGTTCTTC.

This clonotype occurred many times. The junction differs from germline at one of its ends, possibly a read error. J is TRBJ2-7 and V is TRBV7-2, with no clear D. This CDR3 is 12 amino acids long. The V gene's germline CDR1 is SGHTA and CDR2 FQGNSA. The CDR3 nucleotides are TGTGCCAGCAGTTTAGTGTCCTACGAGCAGTACTTC. This codes for CASSLVSYEQYF. Drawing the rest from reference TRBV7-2 and TRBJ2-7, the complete variable domain is GAGVSQSPSNKVTEKGKDVELRCDPISGHTALYWYRQSLGQGLEFLIYFQGNSAPDKSGLPSDRFSAERTGGSVSTLTIQRTQQEDSAVYLCASSLVSYEQYFGPGTRLTVT.

The J gene is TRBJ2-6, the V gene TRBV13, with D perhaps TRBD2 (6 bases). V lost 3 bases, J lost 1 base, and 13 bases lay in between. Per germline, CDR1 PRHDT and CDR2 FYEKMQ (reference sequence). The CDR3 totals 17 residues. The CDR3 DNA reads as TGTGCCAGCAGCTTTCGACTAGATCTTTCTGGGGCCAACGTCCTGACTTTC. It encodes CASSFRLDLSGANVLTF. The entire variable domain, with the rest obtained from reference TRBV13 and TRBJ2-6, is as follows: AAGVIQSPRHLIKEKRETATLKCYPIPRHDTVYWYQQGPGQDPQFLISFYEKMQSDKGSIPDRFSAQQFSDYHSELNMSSLELGDSALYFCASSFRLDLSGANVLTFGAGSRLTVL.

V gene TRBV3-1 combines with J gene TRBJ2-7; 8 bases line up with TRBD2. Germline CDR1 is LGHDT and CDR2 is YNNKEL (reference sequence). This CDR3 is built from 17 residues. Unmatched junction bases numbered 9, after V lost 1 base and J lost 1 base. CDR3 nucleotides: TGTGCCAGCAGCCAAGGAAGCGGGGGTACCCTTTCCTACGAGCAGTACTTC. It encodes CASSQGSGGTLSYEQYF.

In DNA form, the CDR3 reads TGCAGTGCTAGAGTCCTAGCGTCAGGCTACGAGCAGTACTTC. Translating gives CSARVLASGYEQYF. The chain links TRBV20-1 to TRBJ2-7; tentative D call: TRBD2 (6 bases). This CDR3 has 14 amino acids. CDR1 DFQATT and CDR2 SNEGSKA come from the germline V gene (reference sequence). V dropped 1 base and J dropped 3 bases, with 13 bases sitting between them.

The chain links TRBV6-2 or TRBV6-3 to TRBJ2-1; TRBD2 matches 7 bases. The V gene end was trimmed by 10 bases and the J gene end by 9 bases; junction bases not matched to a gene: 3. CDR3 size: 10 residues. Germline CDR1 is MNHEY and CDR2 is SVGEGT. The CDR3 bases are TGTGCCACCAGCGGGGCTGAGCAGTTCTTC. It encodes CATSGAEQFF.

The chain couples TRBV9 to TRBJ2-1, with TRBD2 identical over 7 bases. CDR1 and CDR2 (germline): SGDLS, YYNGEE. The length of the CDR3 is 18 residues. The ends lost 2 bases at V and 5 bases at J; junction bases unmatched: 16. The CDR3 reads CASSVGGTSRTVNNEQFF. The CDR3 DNA reads TGTGCCAGCAGCGTGGGGGGGACCTCAAGAACGGTGAACAATGAGCAGTTCTTC. The variable domain in full, with the rest retrieved from reference TRBV9 and TRBJ2-1, is DSGVTQTPKHLITATGQRVTLRCSPRSGDLSVYWYQQSLDQGLQFLIQYYNGEERAKGNILERFSAQQFPDLHSELNLSSLELGDSALYFCASSVGGTSRTVNNEQFFGPGTRLTVL.

This clonotype has more than one count but fewer than ten. The V call is TRBV4-3, the J call TRBJ2-7; D unclear. This CDR3 comprises 12 residues. In germline, CDR1 is LGHNA, CDR2 YSLEER. The V end was cut by 4 bases, the J end by 7 bases, with 11 bases between. The CDR3 coding sequence is TGCGCCAGCAGCCCAGAGTCCGGGGAGCAGTACTTC. Residues: CASSPESGEQYF.

J is TRBJ1-3 and V is TRBV12-3 or TRBV12-4; TRBD1 is a possible D gene (5 bases). The CDR3 extends over 15 amino acids. Trimming removed 3 bases at V and 1 base at J, with 10 bases between. The CDR3 protein is CASSFRRGSGNTIYF. CDR3 sequence (DNA): TGTGCCAGCAGTTTTAGGAGGGGTTCTGGAAACACCATATATTTT.